These 21 T cell receptor beta chains were all obtained from the same sample, sequenced in a study of a mutant IDH1 vaccine in newly diagnosed glioma. These receptors are not linked to any known antigen. The time point denotes: week 5, during vaccination. Mutant IDH1 20-mer peptide, at 300 ug, made up each vaccine dose, with topical imiquimod. Method: immunoSEQ multiplex PCR; TCRdb's copy keeps in-frame clones and lacks some. In the table there are around 50,000 clones, about nine tenths of which are singletons. The sample consisted of PBMCs, taken from a glioma patient whose treatment included an IDH1 peptide vaccine. The receptors shown here come from a middle-aged woman with glioma.

The chain has TRBV20-1 and TRBJ2-1; weak D call: TRBD2 (6 bases). V was clipped by 5 bases and J by 7 bases, with 9 bases between them. Germline V lookup: CDR1 DFQATT, CDR2 SNEGSKA (reference sequence). The CDR3 runs to 11 residues. The CDR3 DNA is TGCAGTGCTTGGGGGGTAAATGAGCAGTTCTTC. It specifies CSAWGVNEQFF.

The J gene is TRBJ2-7, the V gene TRBV23-1, with 11 bases lining up with TRBD1. TRBV23-1 is reported as an ORF; its role is uncertain. The CDR3 has 14 amino acids. Germline trimming cut 11 bases from V and 0 bases from J; bases unmatched to any gene: 6. In nucleotides, the CDR3 is TGCGCCGGACCCGGGACAGGGGGCTCCTACGAGCAGTACTTC. Its protein product is CAGPGTGGSYEQYF.

This sequence joins TRBV5-1 and TRBJ2-1; a possible D gene is TRBD2 (6 bases). V was shortened by 0 bases and J by 0 bases, with 7 bases between the two germline ends. There are 15 residues in the CDR3. Germline V CDR1 and CDR2: SGHRS, YFSETQ. Here the CDR3 reads CASSLGGNSYNEQFF. The CDR3 DNA follows: TGCGCCAGCAGCTTGGGCGGGAACTCCTACAATGAGCAGTTCTTC.

J is TRBJ2-1 and V is TRBV30; TRBD2 aligns across 8 bases. The CDR3 runs to 13 residues. Germline trimming cut 0 bases from V and 16 bases from J; bases unmatched to any gene: 11. Per germline, CDR1 GTSNPN and CDR2 SVGIG (reference sequence). This chain's CDR3 is CAWSVGGTGLGFF. Here the CDR3 DNA reads TGTGCCTGGAGTGTGGGGGGGACGGGACTAGGATTCTTC.

The rearrangement joins TRBV7-9 to TRBJ2-4; D is unresolved. The CDR3 spans 15 residues. Germline lookup yields CDR1 SEHNR and CDR2 FQNEAQ (reference sequence). V was clipped by 5 bases and J by 5 bases, with 16 bases between them. The CDR3 sequence is CASSGYKEVENIQYF. CDR3 bases: TGTGCCAGCAGCGGATATAAAGAGGTGGAAAACATTCAGTACTTC.

This chain uses TRBV14 with TRBJ2-7; 11 bases fit TRBD2. The CDR3 length is 20 residues. V trimming: 0 bases; J trimming: 9 bases; junction bases outside the gene matches: 22. The germline V gene has CDR1 SGHDN and CDR2 FVKESK. The CDR3 region is CASSQDSAGQAGLAVLRQYF. CDR3 in DNA: TGTGCCAGCAGCCAAGACAGCGCGGGACAGGCGGGACTAGCGGTTTTGCGGCAGTACTTC.

The rearrangement joins TRBV9 to TRBJ1-4; the match to TRBD1 covers 7 bases. The CDR3 has 14 amino acids. J lost 8 bases, V lost 3 bases, and 7 bases had no gene match. CDR1 and CDR2 (germline): SGDLS, YYNGEE. In DNA form, the CDR3 reads TGTGCCAGCAGCGCCACGACAGGGTTAGAAAAACTGTTTTTT. This translates into CASSATTGLEKLFF. The full variable domain, its missing parts supplied by reference TRBV9 and TRBJ1-4, is DSGVTQTPKHLITATGQRVTLRCSPRSGDLSVYWYQQSLDQGLQFLIQYYNGEERAKGNILERFSAQQFPDLHSELNLSSLELGDSALYFCASSATTGLEKLFFGSGTQLSVL.

The rearrangement uses TRBV19 and TRBJ2-4; 8 nucleotides line up with TRBD2. The CDR3 loop spans 22 amino acids. V lost 3 bases, J lost 1 base, and 23 bases stayed unmatched. Germline CDR1 LNHDA, CDR2 SQIVND (reference sequence). Written as DNA, the CDR3 is TGTGCCAGTAGTATTGATTCAGCGGGAGTAAGGAGTAATGCGTTTGCCAAAAACATTCAGTACTTC. Amino acid sequence: CASSIDSAGVRSNAFAKNIQYF.

Only one count was recorded for this clone. CDR3 residues: CASSLVGSGQGNEKLFF. The CDR3 DNA is TGTGCCAGCAGTTTAGTGGGTAGTGGACAGGGTAATGAAAAACTGTTTTTT. V usage is TRBV27 and J usage is TRBJ1-4; 8 bases match TRBD1. Trimming cost V 2 bases and J 4 bases; bases outside gene matches: 9. Germline V gives CDR1 MNHEY, CDR2 SMNVEV (reference sequence). The CDR3 is made up of 17 amino acids.

This chain joins TRBV18 and TRBJ2-7; 13 bases line up with TRBD2. Germline assignment: CDR1 KGHSH and CDR2 LQKENI. The ends lost 2 bases at V and 0 bases at J; junction bases unmatched: 7. The CDR3 runs to 18 residues. CDR3 coding DNA: TGTGCCAGCTCACCAACGACTAGCGGGAGGACCCGCTCCTACGAGCAGTACTTC. This encodes CASSPTTSGRTRSYEQYF.

This chain uses TRBV7-2 with TRBJ2-3; D perhaps matches TRBD1 (5 bases). Between the trimmed V and J ends, which lost 3 bases and 4 bases, there was a span of 11 bases. The CDR3 contains 14 residues. Germline V gives CDR1 SGHTA, CDR2 FQGNSA. Here the CDR3 reads CASSLQGTSDTQYF. DNA of the CDR3: TGTGCCAGCAGCTTGCAGGGTACCTCAGATACGCAGTATTTT.

The rearrangement uses TRBV28 and TRBJ1-5, with D unresolved. CDR1 MDHEN and CDR2 SYDVKM come from the germline V gene. V lost 1 base to trimming and J lost 2 bases, with 6 bases between them. The CDR3 consists of 14 residues. The CDR3 loop is CASSLYRGNQPQHF. CDR3 coding DNA: TGTGCCAGCAGTTTATACCGAGGCAATCAGCCCCAGCATTTT.

This chain uses TRBV4-3 with TRBJ2-5, with 11 bases aligning to TRBD2. V was pared by 4 bases and J by 3 bases, with 7 bases of the junction left unmatched. CDR1 LGHNA and CDR2 YSLEER come from the germline V gene. CDR3 length: 16 amino acids. CDR3 nucleotide sequence: TGCGCCAGCAGCCTGAGTCCGACTAGCGGGAAAGAGACCCAGTACTTC. Translation gives CASSLSPTSGKETQYF.

The chain recombines TRBV28 with TRBJ2-1; D not certain. The CDR3 runs 11 residues. Germline V CDR1 and CDR2: MDHEN, SYDVKM. V was pared by 6 bases and J by 8 bases, with 8 bases between. In nucleotides, the CDR3 is TGTGCCAGCAGCCCTGCTGATGAGCAGTTCTTC. Residues: CASSPADEQFF.

This clone was counted only a few times. This chain links TRBV18 with TRBJ1-5; D perhaps matches TRBD1 (5 bases). Per germline, CDR1 KGHSH and CDR2 LQKENI. The CDR3 is made up of 14 amino acids. V lost 6 bases and J lost 3, with 12 bases in between. DNA of the CDR3: TGTGCCAGCTCGTCAGGGTTTTCCAATCAGCCCCAGCATTTT. Translating it yields CASSSGFSNQPQHF.

The V gene is TRBV6-5, the J gene TRBJ1-2, with 7 bases aligning to TRBD1. The germline V gene has CDR1 MNHEY and CDR2 SVGAGI. V dropped 0 bases and J dropped 1; count of bases not matched to a gene: 2. This CDR3 region has 15 residues. The CDR3, as DNA: TGTGCCAGCAGTTACTCGGGACAGATTAACTATGGCTACACCTTC. Protein: CASSYSGQINYGYTF.

This clone was observed once. This chain links TRBV4-1 with TRBJ2-7; 13 bases align to TRBD2. CDR1 is MGHRA, CDR2 YSYEKL, per germline. With V trimmed by 0 bases and J by 7 bases, 12 bases remained unmatched. CDR3 length: 18 amino acids. CDR3 DNA sequence: TGCGCCAGCAGCCAAGATCTTTTCGGACTAGCGGGAGTAGGTGAGCAGTACTTC. This codes for CASSQDLFGLAGVGEQYF.

The chain combines TRBV19 with TRBJ1-5; maybe TRBD1 (5 bases). V was trimmed by 4 bases and J by 4 bases, leaving 14 bases between them. The CDR3 has 15 residues. CDR1 and CDR2 (germline): LNHDA, SQIVND (reference sequence). The CDR3 DNA sequence: TGTGCCAGTAGTAGGATTTGGGGGTCGAATCAGCCCCAGCATTTT. Encoded protein: CASSRIWGSNQPQHF. The entire variable domain, with the rest obtained from reference TRBV19 and TRBJ1-5, is as follows: DGGITQSPKYLFRKEGQNVTLSCEQNLNHDAMYWYRQDPGQGLRLIYYSQIVNDFQKGDIAEGYSVSREKKESFPLTVTSAQKNPTAFYLCASSRIWGSNQPQHFGDGTRLSIL.

V gene TRBV5-6 combines with J gene TRBJ1-1; no reliable D call. Per germline, CDR1 SGHDT and CDR2 YYEEEE. Deletions cut 4 bases from V and 7 bases from J, with 11 bases between. The CDR3 covers 12 residues. The CDR3 here is CASSTRRVEAFF. CDR3 DNA sequence: TGTGCCAGCAGCACCAGGAGGGTTGAAGCTTTCTTT.

The chain joins TRBV5-1 to TRBJ2-5; 10 nucleotides match TRBD2. CDR3 size: 16 residues. With V trimmed by 4 bases and J by 5 bases, 11 bases remained unmatched. CDR1 is SGHRS and CDR2 is YFSETQ in the germline V gene. This CDR3 is CASSIGTSESRETQYF. CDR3 DNA: TGCGCCAGCAGCATCGGGACTAGCGAGAGCAGGGAGACCCAGTACTTC.

This chain joins TRBV11-1 and TRBJ1-2; 8 bases line up with TRBD1. CDR1 and CDR2 (germline): SGHAT, FQDESV (reference sequence). This CDR3 has 14 residues. The J segment lost 7 bases and the V segment lost 1 base, leaving 5 bases of the junction unmatched. CDR3 DNA sequence: TGTGCCAGCAGCTTAGGTCCCGGACAGGGTGGCTACACCTTC. Amino acid sequence: CASSLGPGQGGYTF.